This T cell receptor (beta chain) was found in a study of cytomegalovirus exposure and HLA in healthy donors. Broader study findings: Researchers reportedly found TCR beta sequences accurately predicted most subjects' HLA-A and HLA-B alleles. CMV serostatus stood as the only immune exposure information on hand. A prior analysis recorded that most TCR beta V segments were productive about 90% or about 30% of the time.

V lost 6 bases, J lost 0 bases, and 9 bases lay in between. CDR3 length: 13 amino acids. Germline V gene data show CDR1 as SGHKS and CDR2 as YYEKEE (reference sequence). On this clone itself: Its antigen is undetermined.

While unrecorded immune exposures were likely, the donors were nominally healthy when sampled. Vbeta (60) and Jbeta (13) primers were used in the PCR. Assay: immunoSEQ multiplex PCR; the TCRdb copy retains only in-frame clones and omits some. The top ten clones hold 5.5% to 8% of a sample with about 79,000 clones, less than 80% of them seen once. The TCR comes from a woman aged 45 to 65 in good health and CMV-seropositive. Source material: PBMCs. V and J are TRBV5-5 and TRBJ1-1; D gene unclear. DNA of the CDR3: TGTGCCAGCATACAGAATCTGAACACTGAAGCTTTCTTT. Translation: CASIQNLNTEAFF.